The following is a T cell receptor beta chain sequence with its context. Its antigen is still unknown. Per-nucleotide qualities are absent, and no much larger clonotype sits a single base away. The sample originates from a study of blood T cell repertoires in COVID-19 (dated by TCRdb to between 2020 and 2021). Describing the broader study: Samples from collaborators originated in the United States, Italy and Spain and spanned both the acute and convalescent phases of COVID-19. The material from the prospective study consisted of cDNA or gDNA derived from T cells, B-cell-depleted T cells, or PBMCs. The samples were drawn from the first 160 participants of the ongoing ImmuneRACE study and from under 1,500 subjects provided by 6 global collaborators. A de-identified subject ID, COVID-19 status, age in years and sex were almost always included in the sample metadata. The dataset comprised deeply sampled blood TCRbeta repertoires from subjects exposed to, actively infected with, or recovered from COVID-19. The repertoires were released in a freely available public database meant as a resource for research on the immune response to SARS-CoV-2. Where available, HLA class I and class II types were taken from metadata supplied by the sample provider and were not determined by assay-based typing. Findings and caveats that apply to the study as a whole: Clinical and demographic metadata were provided uncurated, with the amount varying by source and participant.

Each collaborating institution followed its own protocols to collect whole blood in K2EDTA tubes. For TCRbeta analysis, collaborator samples were shipped as frozen whole blood, as isolated PBMCs, or as DNA extracted from either sample type. The trim is 6 bases for V and 4 bases for J, with a gap of 12 bases between the germline ends. CDR1 and CDR2 (MNHEY, SVGAGI) derive from the germline V gene. The CDR3 measures 13 amino acids from cysteine to phenylalanine. Only CDR3 DNA is held: 39 bases, read in frame from base 1. TCRbeta CDR3 regions were amplified from genomic DNA by means of the immunoSEQ Assay, a bias-controlled multiplex PCR. In the paper's pipeline: Nucleated cell counts per sample were estimated from amplification of reference gene primers within the assay. Sequence reads were collapsed and filtered to measure the absolute abundance of every unique TCRbeta CDR3 rearrangement. For each sample, productive Simpson clonality was calculated by taking the square root of Simpson's diversity index across productive rearrangements. Here the immuneACCESS table is served through TCRdb, limited to in-frame sequences with V and J called. Missing clones are a known gap in these copies; in checked studies unresolved V genes cover under half, and the rest lacks a known reason. The DNA was the basis for D and trimming; V, J and clone size are from that table. The sample profile shows 150,000 to 200,000 clones; approximately 84% of them were found once. The ten largest make up about 6.9% of the sample.

The TCR was taken from a human donor with acute or convalescent COVID-19. The donor label of this sample is uncertain. Rearrangement joined TRBV6-5 to TRBJ1-1, with no confidently assigned D gene. Material: peripheral blood. CDR3 protein: CASSRARGTEAFF. In nucleotides, the sequence is TGTGCCAGCAGCAGAGCAAGAGGCACTGAAGCTTTCTTT.